This T cell receptor (beta chain) was captured in a study of blood T cell repertoires in COVID-19. This clone was detected once. The length of the CDR3 is 14 residues. The V gene end was trimmed by 5 bases and the J gene end by 6 bases; junction bases not matched to a gene: 9. CDR1 is SQVTM, CDR2 ANQGSEA, per germline. The repertoire was sequenced with immunoSEQ multiplex PCR; TCRdb's copy has only in-frame clones and lacks some. The profile shows roughly 380,000 clones, approximately 90% of them singletons. This rearrangement joins TRBV29-1 to TRBJ2-2; 7 bases align to TRBD1. The sequence came from a woman aged 40 to 49 with COVID-19, enrolled during active disease. Sequences were obtained from peripheral blood. The CDR3 is CSVLDRVIAGELFF. The CDR3 DNA follows: TGCAGCGTTCTCGACAGGGTAATCGCCGGGGAGCTGTTTTTT.